One sample yielded the 2 T cell receptor beta chains listed below, sequenced in a study of T cell clonality in common variable immunodeficiency. Findings and limits, study-wide: Reportedly, TCR beta sequences from common variable immunodeficiency showed fewer deletions and N-nucleotide insertions.

Their antigen targets remain unknown. Produced via immunoSEQ multiplex PCR; TCRdb's table is partial and in-frame only. Captured here are fewer than 13,000 clones, none seen once; the top ten comprise over 6%. The sample comprised peripheral blood mononuclear cells. Source of these receptors: a human donor with common variable immunodeficiency.

Turning to this clone: Read sequence stops 3 residues before the CDR3 end, and the germline J gene provides the missing end. The rearrangement links TRBV30 to TRBJ1-5; D is unclear. The CDR3 is made up of 14 amino acids. The germline gives CDR1 GTSNPN, CDR2 SVGIG (reference sequence). Trimming shortened V by 0 bases and J by 0 bases, and 6 bases separated the two germline ends. CDR3 DNA, as far as it was read: TGTGCCTGGAGTGTCACAGATAGCAATCAGCCC. Translation: CAWSVTDSNQP. The entire CDR3 protein is CAWSVTDSNQPQHF.

A word on this clone: The read ends 3 residues early relative to the CDR3; the germline J gene fills the gap. This rearrangement joins TRBV18 to TRBJ1-2; 7 nucleotides line up with TRBD1. This CDR3 is 16 amino acids long. J lost 1 base, V lost 1 base, and 6 bases had no gene match. Germline CDR1 is KGHSH and CDR2 is LQKENI. The CDR3 is CASSPRRTGFNYGYTF. The part of the CDR3 DNA that was read is TGTGCCAGCTCACCACGTAGGACAGGCTTTAACTATGGC.